This TCR beta chain was found in a study of response to subunit inactivated influenza vaccine. Study findings and constraints: A suggestion made by the authors is that each seasonal influenza vaccination recruits few new T cells.

TCRdb passed the RT-PCR reads through MiXCR, listing each CDR3 protein once. Of roughly 700,000 distinct CDR3 sequences in the sample, more than 11% were seen once. This clonotype was counted between two and nine times. Antigen unknown. The source material was PBMCs from blood, sampled approximately 15 days before vaccination. The clonotype comes from a man in his forties or fifties who received an inactivated influenza vaccine.

The CDR3 sequence: CASSYGRALNTEAFF. The DNA for the CDR3 is TGTGCCAGCAGTTACGGTAGGGCCCTGAACACTGAAGCTTTCTTT. The gene calls are TRBV6-5 and TRBJ1-1, with no clear D. V was cut by 2 bases and J by 0 bases, with 10 bases left in between. The CDR3 is 15 residues long. Germline loops: CDR1 MNHEY, CDR2 SVGAGI.